This TCR beta chain was obtained from a study of technical replicates of blood from several donors. Produced via immunoSEQ multiplex PCR; TCRdb's table is partial and in-frame only. The sample has roughly 68,000 clones; approximately 90% are singletons. CDR1 and CDR2 (germline): MRHNA, SNTAGT. This CDR3 spans 14 amino acids. Between the trimmed V and J ends, which lost 4 bases and 3 bases, there was a span of 11 bases. The specimen sequenced was PBMCs. The clonotype originates from a human donor in good health. Some clones in this sample may be carry-over from other donors' samples. The chain uses TRBV6-4 and TRBJ2-3; perhaps TRBD2 as D (7 bases). CDR3 sequence reads: CASSAGGPTDTQYF. DNA of the CDR3: TGTGCCAGCAGTGCCGGGGGGCCGACAGATACGCAGTATTTT.